This T cell receptor beta chain comes out of a study of T cells after yellow fever vaccination. Overall study findings and caveats: Abundant clonotypes from the bulk population could have been carried over as contaminants into FACS-sorted repertoires.

CDR3 length: 15 residues. Trimming removed 1 base from V and 0 bases from J, with 11 bases in between. CDR1 is SGHKS and CDR2 is YYEKEE in the germline V gene (reference sequence). TCRdb ran MiXCR on the 5' RACE reads and lists one entry per CDR3 protein. The table shows 500,000 to 650,000 distinct CDR3 sequences, with about 15% occurring only once. Comments on this clonotype: Its antigen is currently unknown.

The source is a man in his late teens or twenties who received the YFV17D yellow fever vaccine. V is TRBV5-5 and J is TRBJ2-7; tentative D call: TRBD2 (5 bases). The material sequenced was PBMCs, taken 5 days after the first yellow fever vaccination. Here the CDR3 reads CASSLPGSSSYEQYF. CDR3 nucleotide sequence: TGTGCCAGCAGCTTGCCTGGGAGTAGCTCCTACGAGCAGTACTTC.